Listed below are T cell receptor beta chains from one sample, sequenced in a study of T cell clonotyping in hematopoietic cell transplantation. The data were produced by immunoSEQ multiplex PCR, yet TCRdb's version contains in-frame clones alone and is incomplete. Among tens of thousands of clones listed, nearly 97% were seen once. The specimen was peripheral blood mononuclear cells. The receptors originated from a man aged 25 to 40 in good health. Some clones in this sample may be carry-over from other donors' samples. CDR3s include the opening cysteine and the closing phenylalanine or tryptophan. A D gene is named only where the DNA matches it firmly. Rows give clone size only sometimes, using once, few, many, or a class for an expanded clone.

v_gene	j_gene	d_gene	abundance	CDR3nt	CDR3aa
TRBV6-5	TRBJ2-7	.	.	TGTGCCAGCAGTTACTCCGGTCGCGGGACCACCTACGAGCAGTACTTC	CASSYSGRGTTYEQYF
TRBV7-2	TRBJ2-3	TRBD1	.	TGTGCCAGCAGCTTGGGACAGACGTCCTTCACAGATACGCAGTATTTT	CASSLGQTSFTDTQYF
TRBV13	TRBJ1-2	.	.	TGTGCCAGCAGCTTAGAAGGGGGGGACTATGGCTACACCTTC	CASSLEGGDYGYTF
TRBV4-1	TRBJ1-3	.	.	TGCGCCAGCAGCCAAGATGGGGAGGAAGGCTGGTGGGGCTCTGGAAACACCATATATTTT	CASSQDGEEGWWGSGNTIYF
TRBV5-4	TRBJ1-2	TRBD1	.	TGTGCCAGCAGCTGGAACAGGGGGCGGGGAGGCTACACCTTC	CASSWNRGRGGYTF
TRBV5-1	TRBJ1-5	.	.	TGCGCCAGCAGCTTGGCAGGGTCCGTCAATCAGCCCCAGCATTTT	CASSLAGSVNQPQHF
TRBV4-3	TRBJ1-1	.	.	TGCGCCAGCAGCCAAGATACGGTGAACACTGAAGCTTTCTTT	CASSQDTVNTEAFF
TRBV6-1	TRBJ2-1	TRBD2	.	TGTGCCAGCAGAGTACTAGCGGGACAGGAGCAGTTCTTC	CASRVLAGQEQFF
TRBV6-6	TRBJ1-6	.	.	TGTGCCAGCAGCCGAGGGGGACTGCCTAAATTGCCCCTCCACTTT	CASSRGGLPKLPLHF
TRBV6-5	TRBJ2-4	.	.	TGTGCCAGCCGCACCCCTTCTGCGGAAAACATTCAGTACTTC	CASRTPSAENIQYF
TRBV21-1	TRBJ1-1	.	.	TGTGCCAGCAGCAAAGGGGGAGGGGGCCCATTTGCGGGCACTGAAGCTTTCTTT	CASSKGGGGPFAGTEAFF
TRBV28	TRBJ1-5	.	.	TGTGCCAGCAGTTTATTTGGGCTTAATCAGCCTCAGCATTTT	CASSLFGLNQPQHF
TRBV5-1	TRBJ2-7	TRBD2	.	TGCGCCAGCAGCTTCGCGGGAGCCAGATCCTACGAGCAGTACTTC	CASSFAGARSYEQYF
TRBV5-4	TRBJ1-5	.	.	TGTGCCAGCAGCTTGGGGGGGGGCGGACAGCCCCAGCATTTT	CASSLGGGGQPQHF
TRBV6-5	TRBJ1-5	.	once	TGTGCCAGCAGTACAAACCAGGGGCTGGGGCAGCCCCAGCATTTT	CASSTNQGLGQPQHF
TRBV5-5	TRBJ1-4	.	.	TGTGCCAGCAGCTTGGGTGGGACGGATGCTGAAATTGAAAAACTGTTTTTT	CASSLGGTDAEIEKLFF
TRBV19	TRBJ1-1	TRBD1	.	TGTGCCAGTAGTCCTCGGCAGGGGGCGGCTGAAGCTTTCTTT	CASSPRQGAAEAFF
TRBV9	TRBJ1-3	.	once	TGTGCCAGCAGCGAGGAGAGGGGGACACTCGGAAACACCATATATTTT	CASSEERGTLGNTIYF
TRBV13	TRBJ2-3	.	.	TGTGCCAGCAGCTTTGGCCAGGGTACGCAGTATTTT	CASSFGQGTQYF
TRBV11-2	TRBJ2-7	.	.	TGTGCCAGCACCCGACAGGACTCCTACGAGCAGTACTTC	CASTRQDSYEQYF
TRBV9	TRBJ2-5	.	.	TGTGCCAGCAGCCGTTGGGCGGGGGCGGAGACCCAGTACTTC	CASSRWAGAETQYF
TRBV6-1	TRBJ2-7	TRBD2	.	TGTGCCAGCAGTGAACCGCGGGGGACCTACGAGCAGTACTTC	CASSEPRGTYEQYF
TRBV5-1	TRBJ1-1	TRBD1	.	TGCGCCAGCAGCTTGGAGGGGCCCGGGACAGGGGGCACTGAAGCTTTCTTT	CASSLEGPGTGGTEAFF
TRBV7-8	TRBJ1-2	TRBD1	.	TGTGCCAGCAGCCTCACGGGACAGGGGATGGGAGGCTACACCTTC	CASSLTGQGMGGYTF
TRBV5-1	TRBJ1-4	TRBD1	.	TGCGCCAGCAGCCCGGGACAGGGTAGTGAAAAACTGTTTTTT	CASSPGQGSEKLFF
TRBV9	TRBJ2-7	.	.	TGTGCCAGCAGCGAGGGATCGGTCGGCGGGGAGCAGTACTTC	CASSEGSVGGEQYF
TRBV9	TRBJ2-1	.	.	TGTGCCAGCAGCGTAGAATGGCTTAACAATGAGCAGTTCTTC	CASSVEWLNNEQFF
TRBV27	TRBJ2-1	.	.	TGTGCCAGCAGTTTATCGGCGGGAAGGTCTAAGGATGAGCAGTTCTTC	CASSLSAGRSKDEQFF
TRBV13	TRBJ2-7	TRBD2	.	TGTGCCAGCAGCTGGGGACTAGCGGGAGGACGGCCCTACGAGCAGTACTTC	CASSWGLAGGRPYEQYF
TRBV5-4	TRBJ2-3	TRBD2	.	TGTGCCAGCACAGCTTTAGGGCGCGGGGGGGGAGATACGCAGTATTTT	CASTALGRGGGDTQYF
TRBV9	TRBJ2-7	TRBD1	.	TGTGCCAGCAGCGAAGGACAGGGCTACGAGCAGTACTTC	CASSEGQGYEQYF
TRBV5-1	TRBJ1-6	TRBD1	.	TGCGCCAGCAGGGCCGGGACAGGGGGCTTTTATTCACCCCTCCACTTT	CASRAGTGGFYSPLHF
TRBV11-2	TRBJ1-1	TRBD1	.	TGTGCCAGCAGCTTAGATCGGGGACAGGAAGCTTTCTTT	CASSLDRGQEAFF
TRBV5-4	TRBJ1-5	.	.	TGTGCCAGCAGCAATCCGGGACACAATCAGCCCCAGCATTTT	CASSNPGHNQPQHF
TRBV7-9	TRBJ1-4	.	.	TGTGCCAGCAGCCGCCTTGCAACTAATGAAAAACTGTTTTTT	CASSRLATNEKLFF
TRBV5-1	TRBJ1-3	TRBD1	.	TGCGCCAGCAGCACCGGGACAGCCTCTGGAAACACCATATATTTT	CASSTGTASGNTIYF
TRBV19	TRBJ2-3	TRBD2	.	TGTGCCAGTAGTAGGGGTCTAGCGGGAGATACGCAGTATTTT	CASSRGLAGDTQYF
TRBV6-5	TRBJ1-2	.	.	TGTGCCAGCAGTTACACAGGCAACTATGGCTACACCTTC	CASSYTGNYGYTF
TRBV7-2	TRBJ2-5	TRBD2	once	TGTGCCAGCAGATGGGCGGGAGCGGGAGAGGGAGAGACCCAGTACTTC	CASRWAGAGEGETQYF